This T cell receptor (beta chain) derives from a study of blood T cell repertoires in COVID-19. Turning to the study itself: PBMCs, B-cell-depleted T cells, or T cells were the source of the cDNA or gDNA that made up the material.

This clone was counted a single time. Germline V lookup: CDR1 SQVTM, CDR2 ANQGSEA. The CDR3 runs to 13 residues. V was clipped by 4 bases and J by 5 bases; unmatched bases: 3. The data were produced by immunoSEQ multiplex PCR, yet TCRdb's version contains in-frame clones alone and is incomplete. The table includes 200,000 to 250,000 clones, roughly 85% detected once. The sequencing sample was made of PBMCs or T cells enriched from blood (not recorded which). The V and J genes are TRBV29-1 and TRBJ2-5; 11 bases align to TRBD2. The sequence was obtained from a man aged 40-49 years who had recovered from COVID-19. The CDR3 DNA is TGCAGCGTTGCCGGGACTAGCGGCGAGACCCAGTACTTC. This sequence encodes CSVAGTSGETQYF.